Here is one TCR beta chain with its context. This entry belongs to a study of T cell changes during pregnancy in multiple sclerosis. CDR1 is SEHNR and CDR2 is FQNEAQ in the germline V gene (reference sequence). V was trimmed by 5 bases and J by 7 bases, leaving 20 bases between them. The CDR3 is made up of 16 amino acids. Only in-frame clones appear in the TCRdb table, and some are missing; sequencing was by immunoSEQ multiplex PCR. Seen here are tens of thousands of clones, about nine tenths observed once, and the top ten hold more than 9%. The chain recombines TRBV7-9 with TRBJ1-4; D might be TRBD1 (5 bases). This receptor was obtained from a female donor in good health, enrolled as a control in a pregnancy study. The specimen was peripheral blood, collected after pregnancy. The CDR3 loop reads CASSLQDSLAPEKLFF. The DNA of the CDR3 is TGTGCCAGCAGCCTCCAAGACAGTTTGGCCCCTGAAAAACTGTTTTTT.